Listed here are 13 T cell receptor beta chains from one sample, sequenced in a study of regulatory T cells in long-lasting Graves disease. Time point defined: newly diagnosed GD, antithyroid drugs for less than 3 months. From RNA extracted from PBMCs, the TCR library was made. CDR3 regions were amplified by Arm-PCR using iRepertoire HTBI primers to build TCR beta libraries. TCRdb fed the multiplex PCR reads into MiXCR, producing one record per CDR3 protein. The table includes 600,000 to 650,000 distinct CDR3 sequences, about 15% detected once. In addition, the sample was reused for a study of T cells in Graves' hyperthyroidism and ophthalmopathy.

Sequencing was performed on peripheral blood mononuclear cells (PBMCs), taken at new diagnosis, from a patient treated with antithyroid drugs. Every receptor here comes from a woman aged 25 to 39 with Graves disease.

This rearrangement joins TRBV28 to TRBJ1-4; D gene uncertain. The CDR3 runs 15 residues. V was trimmed by 5 bases and J by 5 bases, leaving 15 bases between them. The germline gives CDR1 MDHEN, CDR2 SYDVKM. CDR3 sequence reads: CASSATDGLNEKLFF. The CDR3, as DNA: TGTGCCAGCAGTGCAACCGACGGCTTAAATGAAAAACTGTTTTTT.

This clonotype was counted many times. The CDR3 coding sequence is TGTGCCAGCCGGGGGGGGGGAGCGGGAGGGCCGAGAAAGACCCAGTACTTC. Translation: CASRGGGAGGPRKTQYF. The chain has TRBV28 and TRBJ2-5, with TRBD2 matching 10 bases. Germline V lookup: CDR1 MDHEN, CDR2 SYDVKM. This CDR3 has 17 amino acids. J was trimmed by 6 bases and V by 8 bases; bases with no gene match: 18.

This clonotype has more than one count but fewer than ten. J is TRBJ1-2 and V is TRBV30; TRBD1 might be the D (5 bases). CDR3 length equals 12 residues. Germline values: CDR1 GTSNPN, CDR2 SVGIG (reference sequence). Trimming removed 1 base at V and 6 bases at J, with 9 bases between. The CDR3 DNA reads as TGTGCCTGGAGTGAGGGGATCCATGGCTACACCTTC. Residues: CAWSEGIHGYTF.

In regard to this clonotype: The junction shows a germline mismatch at one end, possibly a read error. The chain has TRBV7-2 and TRBJ1-1, with D unresolved. The CDR3 consists of 14 residues. The germline V gene has CDR1 SGHTA and CDR2 FQGNSA. The CDR3 nucleotides are TGTTCCAGCAGCTTAGTGGCGCGGAACACTGAAGCTTTCTTT. This codes for CSSSLVARNTEAFF.

The CDR3: CASSVGVGVVNEQFF. The CDR3 nucleotides read TGTGCCAGCAGCGTAGGGGTCGGGGTAGTCAATGAGCAGTTCTTC. The chain joins TRBV9 to TRBJ2-1; D might be TRBD2 (5 bases). CDR1 SGDLS and CDR2 YYNGEE come from the germline V gene. CDR3 length: 15 amino acids. The V end was cut by 0 bases, the J end by 6 bases, with 13 bases between.

This clonotype has just a few counts. The chain joins TRBV11-2 to TRBJ1-3; no clear D. With 0 bases removed from V and 8 bases from J, the gap between germline ends came to 8 bases. The CDR3 sequence is 13 residues long. CDR1 and CDR2 (germline): SGHAT, FQNNGV. The CDR3 is CASSLDPRDTIYF. CDR3 DNA sequence: TGTGCCAGCAGCTTAGACCCGCGGGACACCATATATTTT.

Ten or more counts support this clonotype. The chain couples TRBV5-1 to TRBJ2-2; 7 bases are shared with TRBD2. Germline CDR1 and CDR2: SGHRS and YFSETQ. V was clipped by 0 bases and J by 5 bases; unmatched bases: 7. The CDR3 totals 16 residues. CDR3 protein: CASSLAGGRRTGELFF. The CDR3, as DNA: TGCGCCAGCAGCTTGGCCGGCGGGAGACGGACCGGGGAGCTGTTTTTT. The whole variable domain, remainder taken from reference TRBV5-1 and TRBJ2-2, is KAGVTQTPRYLIKTRGQQVTLSCSPISGHRSVSWYQQTPGQGLQFLFEYFSETQRNKGNFPGRFSGRQFSNSRSEMNVSTLELGDSALYLCASSLAGGRRTGELFFGEGSRLTVL.

This clonotype was observed at least ten times. The chain employs TRBV15 and TRBJ2-1; 11 bases match TRBD2. The CDR3 loop spans 16 amino acids. The J segment lost 7 bases and the V segment lost 1 base, leaving 6 bases of the junction unmatched. In germline, CDR1 is LNHNV, CDR2 YYDKDF (reference sequence). The CDR3 DNA reads as TGTGCCACCAGCAGAGTTAGCGGGAGGGGTAAGAATGAGCAGTTCTTC. It translates to CATSRVSGRGKNEQFF.

The CDR3 DNA reads as TGTGCCAGCAGTTTCCGACACCCCACCGGGGAGCTGTTTTTT. Translation: CASSFRHPTGELFF. The chain is built from TRBV28 and TRBJ2-2; D is unclear. CDR1 MDHEN and CDR2 SYDVKM come from the germline V gene. With 3 bases removed from V and 4 bases from J, the gap between germline ends came to 9 bases. This CDR3 comprises 14 residues. Full variable domain (missing parts from reference TRBV28 and TRBJ2-2): DVKVTQSSRYLVKRTGEKVFLECVQDMDHENMFWYRQDPGLGLRLIYFSYDVKMKEKGDIPEGYSVSREKKERFSLILESASTNQTSMYLCASSFRHPTGELFFGEGSRLTVL.

This clonotype was picked up a small number of times. The chain couples TRBV2 to TRBJ2-6, with 9 bases matching TRBD1. The CDR3 extends over 17 amino acids. CDR1 and CDR2 from the germline V gene are SNHLY and FYNNEI. V was pared by 3 bases and J by 2 bases, with 5 bases of the junction left unmatched. CDR3 DNA: TGTGCCAGCAGTGACCGGGACAGGGTTACTGGGGCCAACGTCCTGACTTTC. Translated: CASSDRDRVTGANVLTF.

This clonotype was seen many times. The chain links TRBV28 to TRBJ2-1, with 8 bases fitting TRBD2. The CDR3 is made up of 15 amino acids. Germline CDR1 MDHEN, CDR2 SYDVKM. V gave up 3 bases and J gave up 6 bases; unmatched junction bases: 7. The CDR3: CASSLLAGFVNEQFF. CDR3 in DNA: TGTGCCAGCAGTTTGTTAGCGGGATTTGTCAATGAGCAGTTCTTC. The full variable domain, completed using reference TRBV28 and TRBJ2-1, is DVKVTQSSRYLVKRTGEKVFLECVQDMDHENMFWYRQDPGLGLRLIYFSYDVKMKEKGDIPEGYSVSREKKERFSLILESASTNQTSMYLCASSLLAGFVNEQFFGPGTRLTVL.

The V and J genes are TRBV7-9 and TRBJ1-1; D is possibly TRBD1 (6 bases). V was trimmed by 4 bases and J by 6 bases, leaving 15 bases between them. Germline loops: CDR1 SEHNR, CDR2 FQNEAQ (reference sequence). The CDR3 covers 14 residues. The CDR3 reads CASSSLLSGAEAFF. The DNA for the CDR3 is TGTGCCAGCAGCTCCTTGCTCTCAGGGGCTGAAGCTTTCTTT.

The V call is TRBV15, the J call TRBJ1-3; D uncertain. The V gene lost 5 bases and the J gene lost 3 bases, with 11 bases spanning the gap. Germline V gives CDR1 LNHNV, CDR2 YYDKDF (reference sequence). This CDR3 contains 14 residues. The CDR3 loop is CATSRRTVGNTIYF. CDR3 nucleotides: TGTGCCACCAGCCGTCGGACGGTTGGAAACACCATATATTTT.